This is a list of T cell receptor beta chains from one sample in a study of control samples from healthy donors and cancer patients. Produced via immunoSEQ multiplex PCR; TCRdb's table is partial and in-frame only. The sample shows tens of thousands of clones, 89% of them seen only once. Material: blood. Source of these receptors: a man in his forties or fifties in good health. The CDR3 runs from the conserved cysteine through the conserved F or W. Each record gives: V gene, CDR3 protein.

V: TRBV6-5
CDR3: CASTQMTGDYGYTF

V: TRBV18
CDR3: CASSPLGRSTDTQYF

V: TRBV7-9
CDR3: CASSLRRNSGANVLTF

V: TRBV30
CDR3: CACGTWGTGTEAFF

V: TRBV6-1
CDR3: CASSGGPTGLKYGYTF

V: TRBV12-5
CDR3: CASGSREIRPGNTIYF

V: TRBV7-2
CDR3: CASSFAGASRDEQYF

V: TRBV6-5
CDR3: CASSYSRDTQDTQYF

V: TRBV6-2/TRBV6-3
CDR3: CASSYEQGRTNEKLFF

V: TRBV7-2
CDR3: CASSLGLDYGYTF

V: TRBV12-3/TRBV12-4
CDR3: CASSLFDTQYF

V: TRBV9
CDR3: CASSVASGDYTGELFF

V: TRBV3-1/TRBV3-2
CDR3: CASSPTGLNTEAFF

V: TRBV7-9
CDR3: CASSLALGAAYGYTF

V: TRBV7-2
CDR3: CASSLDSGARTDTQYF

V: TRBV9
CDR3: CASSLRTSGSTDTQYF

V: TRBV6-5
CDR3: CASSQWAPGNQPQHF

V: TRBV30
CDR3: CAWTSSDTRYGYTF

V: TRBV19
CDR3: CASSNRGELFF

V: TRBV25-1
CDR3: CASSDPRLDEQFF

V: TRBV19
CDR3: CASHERYNSPLHF

V: TRBV25-1
CDR3: CASSDGGDDTQYF

V: TRBV10-3
CDR3: CAISEQTGHQPQHF

V: TRBV7-3
CDR3: CASSLTPHRAQETQYF

V: TRBV2
CDR3: CASIRTGGFTEAFF

V: TRBV10-3
CDR3: CAISEPGQGYEQYF

V: TRBV9
CDR3: CASSEGLAGGTYEQYF

V: TRBV5-1
CDR3: CASSLDRGNTEAFF

V: TRBV10-3
CDR3: CATSGGPHEQYF

V: TRBV5-1
CDR3: CASSLQARVSSYEQYF

V: TRBV15
CDR3: CATSRVIRGPGMNTEAFF

V: TRBV11-2
CDR3: CASSQSQTSFSPLHF

V: TRBV5-1
CDR3: CASSLDGQGIGDYGYTF

V: TRBV6-5
CDR3: CASRPGQGTNGKLFF

V: TRBV6-5
CDR3: CASGTGAGTEAFF

V: TRBV2
CDR3: CASKVQGRNTEAFF